Sequencing of this T cell receptor (beta chain) was carried out in a study of identical twins. The germline gives CDR1 MGHRA, CDR2 YSYEKL. Losses at the gene ends were 0 bases for V and 2 bases for J; bases not matched to a gene: 11. The CDR3 loop spans 20 amino acids. TCRdb processed the 5' RACE reads anew with MiXCR; each CDR3 protein has one entry. The profile shows about 700,000 distinct CDR3 sequences, approximately 6% of them singletons. The V call is TRBV4-1, the J call TRBJ2-3, with 13 positions matching TRBD2. The sequence was obtained from a man younger than 35 in good health. Material: naive T cells sorted from blood. The CDR3 DNA reads as TGCGCCAGCAGCCAAGATCAACTAGCGGGAGGGTTATCCTACACAGATACGCAGTATTTT. Protein sequence: CASSQDQLAGGLSYTDTQYF.